This T cell receptor beta chain was sequenced during a study of blood T cells in healthy people across ages. Remarks on this clonotype: Its antigen remains unknown.

Donors each provided around 9 milliliters of peripheral blood. Extraction of total RNA produced a minimum of 5 micrograms from each sample. The use of a sample-barcoded 5' primer and a J-beta primer mix characterized a second PCR of 7 to 11 cycles. Template switching added a 12-random-nucleotide identifier to every cDNA molecule. Each CDR3 protein is one row after TCRdb ran MiXCR on the 5' RACE reads. The sample comprises more than 800,000 distinct CDR3 sequences, roughly 45% of which are singletons, and approximately 17% rests with the top ten. Study-wide points: Fewer expanded clones and more diversity marked long-lived versus aged donors.

Sequencing input: blood. The receptor was derived from a woman aged 60-75 years in good health.

CDR3 residues: CASRPDRGPETQYF. DNA of the CDR3: TGCGCCAGCAGACCAGACAGGGGCCCGGAGACCCAGTACTTC. This sequence joins TRBV10-1 and TRBJ2-5; TRBD1 matches at 8 bases. The germline V gene has CDR1 WNHNN and CDR2 SYGVQD (reference sequence). This CDR3 is 14 amino acids long. The J segment lost 5 bases and the V segment lost 6 bases, leaving 8 bases of the junction unmatched.